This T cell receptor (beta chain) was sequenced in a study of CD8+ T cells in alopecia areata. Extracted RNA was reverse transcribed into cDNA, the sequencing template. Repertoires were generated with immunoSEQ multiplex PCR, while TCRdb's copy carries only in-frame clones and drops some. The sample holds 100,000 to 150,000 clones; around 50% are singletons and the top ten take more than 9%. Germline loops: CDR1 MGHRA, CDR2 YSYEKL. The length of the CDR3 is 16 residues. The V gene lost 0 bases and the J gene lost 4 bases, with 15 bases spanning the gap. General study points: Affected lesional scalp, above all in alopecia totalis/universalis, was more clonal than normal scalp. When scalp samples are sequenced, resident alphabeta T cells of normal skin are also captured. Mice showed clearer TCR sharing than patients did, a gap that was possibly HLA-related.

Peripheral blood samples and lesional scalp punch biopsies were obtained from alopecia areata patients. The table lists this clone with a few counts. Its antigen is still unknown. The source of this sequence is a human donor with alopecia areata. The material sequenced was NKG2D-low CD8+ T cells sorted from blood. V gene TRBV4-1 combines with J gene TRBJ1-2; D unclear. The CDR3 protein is CASSQESAEEAYGYTF. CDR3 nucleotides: TGCGCCAGCAGCCAAGAATCGGCGGAGGAGGCCTATGGCTACACCTTC.